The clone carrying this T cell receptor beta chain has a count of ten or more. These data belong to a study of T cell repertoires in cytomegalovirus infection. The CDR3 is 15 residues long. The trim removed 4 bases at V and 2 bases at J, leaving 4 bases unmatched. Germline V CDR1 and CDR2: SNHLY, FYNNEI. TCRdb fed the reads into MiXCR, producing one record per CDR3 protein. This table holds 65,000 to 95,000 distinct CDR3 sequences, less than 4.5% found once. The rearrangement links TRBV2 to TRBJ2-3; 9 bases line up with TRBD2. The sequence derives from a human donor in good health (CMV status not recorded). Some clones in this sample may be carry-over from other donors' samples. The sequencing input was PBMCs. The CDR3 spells CASSVERGDTDTQYF. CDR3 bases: TGTGCCAGCAGTGTAGAGCGGGGGGACACAGATACGCAGTATTTT. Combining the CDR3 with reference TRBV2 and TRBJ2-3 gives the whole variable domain EPEVTQTPSHQVTQMGQEVILRCVPISNHLYFYWYRQILGQKVEFLVSFYNNEISEKSEIFDDQFSVERPDGSNFTLKIRSTKLEDSAMYFCASSVERGDTDTQYFGPGTRLTVL.